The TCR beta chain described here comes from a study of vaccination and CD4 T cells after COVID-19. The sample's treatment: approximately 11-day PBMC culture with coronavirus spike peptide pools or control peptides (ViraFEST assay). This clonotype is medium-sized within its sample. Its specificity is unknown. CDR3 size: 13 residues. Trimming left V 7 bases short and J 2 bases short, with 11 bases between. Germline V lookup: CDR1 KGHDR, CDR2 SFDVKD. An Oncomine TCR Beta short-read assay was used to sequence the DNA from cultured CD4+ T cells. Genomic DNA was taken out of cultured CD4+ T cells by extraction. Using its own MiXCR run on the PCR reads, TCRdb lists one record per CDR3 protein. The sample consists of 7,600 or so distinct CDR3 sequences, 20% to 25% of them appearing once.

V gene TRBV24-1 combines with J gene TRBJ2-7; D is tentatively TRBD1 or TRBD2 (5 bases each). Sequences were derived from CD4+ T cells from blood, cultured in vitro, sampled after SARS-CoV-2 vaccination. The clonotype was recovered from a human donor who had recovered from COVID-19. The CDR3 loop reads CATRGDGAYEQYF. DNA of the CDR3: TGTGCCACCAGAGGGGACGGAGCCTACGAGCAGTACTTC.